These T cell receptor beta chains were read from a single sample in a study of identical twins. One entry per CDR3 protein, called by TCRdb with MiXCR from the 5' RACE reads. The sample contains fewer than 550,000 distinct CDR3 sequences, roughly an eighth of which appear only once. A further study also used this sample, focusing on yellow fever vaccine responses in identical twins.

Material: CD4+ T cells sorted from blood. The receptor set was obtained from a young woman in good health. The CDR3 runs from the conserved cysteine through the conserved F or W. D genes are given only for firm matches. A row's size may be missing; if present it is once, few, many or a size class.

CDR3nt,CDR3aa,len,j_gene,d_gene,abundance,v_gene
TGCAGTGCTTCGGATCCAGGGTCGGTTCAGCCCCAGCATTTT,CSASDPGSVQPQHF,14,TRBJ1-5,-,many,TRBV20-1
TGCGCCAGCAGAAACCTCGGGACAGTCTTCTACGAGCAGTACTTC,CASRNLGTVFYEQYF,15,TRBJ2-7,TRBD1,many,TRBV5-1
TGTGCCACCGCCCCGAGGGATCTAGCCAAAAACATTCAGTACTTC,CATAPRDLAKNIQYF,15,TRBJ2-4,-,-,TRBV24-1
TGTGCCAGCAGGCTAGGCGGTACCTACGAGCAGTACTTC,CASRLGGTYEQYF,13,TRBJ2-7,-,-,TRBV7-2
TGTGCCAGCAGTGAATCGTTGGGAGGCAGGGTTTACTATGGCTACACCTTC,CASSESLGGRVYYGYTF,17,TRBJ1-2,-,few,TRBV6-1
TGTGCCAGCAGCGTAGACTCCTACTCCTACGAGCAGTACTTC,CASSVDSYSYEQYF,14,TRBJ2-7,-,-,TRBV9
TGTGCCAGCAGCTTAGCGATGAAAGGCGGGACCCCTAGTACGCAGTATTTT,CASSLAMKGGTPSTQYF,17,TRBJ2-3,-,few,TRBV7-2
TGCAGTGCTGGGACCCCGGCAGACCAAGAGACCCAGTACTTC,CSAGTPADQETQYF,14,TRBJ2-5,-,-,TRBV20-1
TGTGCCAGCAGACCCCGTGAGGGTTCACCCCTCCACTTT,CASRPREGSPLHF,13,TRBJ1-6,-,many,TRBV12-3/TRBV12-4
TGTGCCAGCACCCCAGGTGCCGGGCTTCGGAACGAGCAGTACTTC,CASTPGAGLRNEQYF,15,TRBJ2-7,-,few,TRBV28
TGTGCCAGCAGTACAGAGCGGGAGAGGACCAATGAGCAGTTCTTC,CASSTERERTNEQFF,15,TRBJ2-1,TRBD2,many,TRBV11-2
TGTGCCAGCACCCCAGGGTTCGCCGTCACAGATACGCAGTATTTT,CASTPGFAVTDTQYF,15,TRBJ2-3,-,few,TRBV12-3/TRBV12-4
TGTGCCAGCAGCTCCCGGACAGGTGGCTACAATGAGCAGTTCTTC,CASSSRTGGYNEQFF,15,TRBJ2-1,TRBD1,-,TRBV7-2
TGTGCCACCAGTGACCCCTCCCAGCGGGGGGGGTACGAGCAGTACTTC,CATSDPSQRGGYEQYF,16,TRBJ2-7,TRBD2,-,TRBV24-1
TGTGCCAGCAGCCATGACAGGGTCAGCAATTCACCCCTCCACTTT,CASSHDRVSNSPLHF,15,TRBJ1-6,TRBD1,few,TRBV7-9
TGCGCCAGCAGCAACGTTCGGGGACAGGGGTTCTCTGGGGCCAACGTCCTGACTTTC,CASSNVRGQGFSGANVLTF,19,TRBJ2-6,TRBD1,few,TRBV5-1
TGTGCCAGCAGTTGGGCCTCCGGGGAGCTGTTTTTT,CASSWASGELFF,12,TRBJ2-2,-,many,TRBV12-3/TRBV12-4
TGTGCCAGCAGCCAGACATGGGGACAGGGAAATAGCAATCAGCCCCAGCATTTT,CASSQTWGQGNSNQPQHF,18,TRBJ1-5,TRBD1,few,TRBV4-2
TGTGCCAGCAGTTTAAGGGAGTGGGGGGTCTACGAGCAGTACTTC,CASSLREWGVYEQYF,15,TRBJ2-7,-,few,TRBV27
TGCAGTGCTGAACAGGAATTAAATCAGCCCCAGCATTTT,CSAEQELNQPQHF,13,TRBJ1-5,-,few,TRBV20-1
TGCAGCGTCCGGGGCCTCAGCTCCTACAATGAGCAGTTCTTC,CSVRGLSSYNEQFF,14,TRBJ2-1,-,-,TRBV29-1
TGTGCCAGCAGGGCACGATCCCCTGTCACGTCCTACAATGAGCAGTTCTTC,CASRARSPVTSYNEQFF,17,TRBJ2-1,-,-,TRBV6-1